This T cell receptor (beta chain) was captured in a study of a mutant IDH1 vaccine in newly diagnosed glioma. Study summary: Beginning 4-6 weeks after radiotherapy alone, or with temozolomide cycles, vaccination took place. Treated patients, averaging about 40 years, were roughly 60% male and approximately 38% female.

Germline lookup yields CDR1 LNHDA and CDR2 SQIVND (reference sequence). The CDR3 length is 14 residues. V gave up 10 bases and J gave up 4 bases; unmatched junction bases: 5. Time point defined: week 47, end of study. Vaccinated patients received 300 ug of mutant IDH1 20-mer peptide per dose, with topical imiquimod. Profiling relied on immunoSEQ multiplex PCR, and the TCRdb table lists in-frame clones only, not all of them. The table includes around 50,000 clones, roughly 80% detected once. Study-wide results and limits: Among patients, around 93% showed immune responses induced by the vaccine. Pseudoprogression seemed unlinked to shifts in top peripheral T cell clonotypes.

On this clone: Its antigen is unidentified.

The specimen was PBMCs, collected from a glioma patient whose treatment included an IDH1 peptide vaccine. The origin of this receptor is a woman in her twenties or thirties with glioma. Some clones in this sample may be carry-over from other donors' samples. The chain recombines TRBV19 with TRBJ1-5, with 12 bases fitting TRBD1. CDR3 sequence (DNA): TGTGCCACCGGGACAGGGGGCCGTAATCAGCCCCAGCATTTT. Translating gives CATGTGGRNQPQHF. Filled out from reference TRBV19 and TRBJ1-5, the complete variable domain reads DGGITQSPKYLFRKEGQNVTLSCEQNLNHDAMYWYRQDPGQGLRLIYYSQIVNDFQKGDIAEGYSVSREKKESFPLTVTSAQKNPTAFYLCATGTGGRNQPQHFGDGTRLSIL.